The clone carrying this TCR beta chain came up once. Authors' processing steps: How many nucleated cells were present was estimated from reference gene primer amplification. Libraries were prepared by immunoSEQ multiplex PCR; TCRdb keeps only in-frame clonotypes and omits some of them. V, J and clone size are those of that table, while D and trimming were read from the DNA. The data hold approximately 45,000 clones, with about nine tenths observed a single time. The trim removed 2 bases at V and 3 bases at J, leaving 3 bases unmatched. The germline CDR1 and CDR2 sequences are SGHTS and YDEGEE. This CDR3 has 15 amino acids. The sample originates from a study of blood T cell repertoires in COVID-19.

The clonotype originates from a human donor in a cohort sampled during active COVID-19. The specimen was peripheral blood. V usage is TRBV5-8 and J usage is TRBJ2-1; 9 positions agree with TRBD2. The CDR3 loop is CASSLSSGNYNEQFF. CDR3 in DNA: TGTGCCAGCAGCTTATCTAGCGGGAACTACAATGAGCAGTTCTTC.